The 25 T cell receptor beta chains below were found in one sample sequenced in a study of tumor and adjacent non-tumor tissue in lung cancer. The template was RNA from unsorted bulk tissue. The library came from three nested PCR rounds adapted from ARM-PCR protocols. TCRdb independently ran MiXCR on the multiplex PCR reads; one entry per CDR3 protein. There are 120,000 or so distinct CDR3 sequences in the sample; about 87% occur only once, and under 25% lies in the top ten. The sequencing sample was made of lung tumor tissue. These receptors all stem from a man in his sixties or seventies with non-small cell lung cancer.

A note on this clonotype: A read error may produce the germline difference seen at one junction end. This chain connects TRBV10-2 to TRBJ1-1; 7 nucleotides match TRBD1. Germline CDR1 WSHSY, CDR2 SAAADI. The CDR3 length is 16 residues. The CDR3: CASRRNTGAANTEALF. The CDR3 bases are TGCGCAAGCAGGAGAAATACAGGGGCGGCAAACACTGAAGCTTTGTTT.

J is TRBJ2-5 and V is TRBV12-3 or TRBV12-4; TRBD2 matches at 7 bases. This CDR3 is built from 15 residues. Trimming removed 6 bases from V and 5 bases from J; junction bases left unmatched: 12. CDR3 coding DNA: TGTGCCAGCAGCTGGCTAGCGGTAATGGTGGAGACCCAGTACTTC. Encoded protein: CASSWLAVMVETQYF.

For this clonotype: The limits of the CDR3 on the DNA are not certain, so only TCRdb's listed CDR3 is given. This sequence joins TRBV11-2 and TRBJ2-2; TRBD1 is the table's D call, not checked against the DNA. Counting both end residues, the CDR3 totals 16 amino acids. Germline loops: CDR1 SGHAT, CDR2 FQNNGV. CDR3 amino acids: CASNLVGTGIAGEPFF.

Points on this clonotype: Because the CDR3 is missing its conserved closing phenylalanine or tryptophan, this is likely a read error. The chain is built from TRBV6-5 and TRBJ2-5; 10 nucleotides line up with TRBD2. CDR1 is MNHEY, CDR2 SVGAGI, per germline. This CDR3 comprises 15 residues. The V and J ends lost 5 bases and 5 bases, in that order; junction bases with no gene match: 8. This CDR3 is CASSPTSGIQETQYL. CDR3 coding DNA: TGTGCCAGCAGTCCTACTAGCGGGATTCAGGAGACCCAGTACTTA.

This clonotype was seen just once. The chain's CDR3 is CSAELRGGYTQYF. The CDR3 nucleotides are TGCAGCGCTGAGCTTCGAGGTGGATATACGCAGTATTTT. V and J are TRBV29-1 and TRBJ2-3; no clear D gene. The germline gives CDR1 SQVTM, CDR2 ANQGSEA. CDR3 length equals 13 residues. V lost 7 bases to trimming and J lost 7 bases, with 18 bases between them.

The chain combines TRBV6-6 with TRBJ1-5, with a weak D call TRBD1 (5 bases). The better agreement between TRBJ2-3 and the DNA end casts doubt on the J call. The CDR3 is 16 residues long. The germline V gene encodes CDR1 MNHNY and CDR2 SVGAGI (reference sequence). In DNA, the CDR3 is TGTGCCAGGAATCCAGAGCCTTCAGGGTTTATTGAGCCCCAGTATTTT. It encodes CARNPEPSGFIEPQYF.

In its sample, this clonotype was seen a few times. The junction departs from the called germline gene at one end, perhaps through a read error. The V gene is TRBV29-1, the J gene TRBJ2-1; D is uncertain. CDR1 and CDR2 from the germline V gene are SQVTM and ANQGSEA. The CDR3 has 14 amino acids. The CDR3 is CSVEDFGLYNEQFF. The CDR3 DNA reads as TGCAGCGTTGAAGATTTTGGGCTGTACAACGAGCAGTTCTTC.

This clonotype was recorded once. It is likely a read error, because the conserved phenylalanine at the end of the CDR3 is missing. V usage is TRBV10-1 and J usage is TRBJ1-2; D might be TRBD1 (6 bases). The CDR3 runs to 15 residues. CDR1 is WNHNN, CDR2 SYGVQD, per germline (reference sequence). The CDR3 spells CASNESTGQPYGYTY. CDR3 bases: TGCGCCAGCAATGAGTCGACAGGCCAACCATATGGCTACACCTAC.

On this clonotype: Germline and junction disagree at one end, which may indicate a read error. J is TRBJ1-1 and V is TRBV11-1; a weak D match, TRBD1 (6 bases). The germline V gene encodes CDR1 SGHAT and CDR2 FQDESV (reference sequence). The CDR3 sequence is 13 residues long. The CDR3 region has the DNA TGTGCCAGCAGCTCGGGACAAAACACTGAAGCTGTCTTT. Translation gives CASSSGQNTEAVF.

Worth noting for this clonotype: One end of the junction fails to match germline, which may point to a read error. The J gene is TRBJ2-2, the V gene TRBV4-1, with 7 bases matching TRBD1. This CDR3 contains 14 residues. Germline assignment: CDR1 MGHRA and CDR2 YSYEKL. CDR3 sequence: CARSPGQYTGELFF. The CDR3 DNA reads as TGCGCCCGCAGCCCGGGACAGTATACCGGGGAGCTGTTTTTT.

Note on this clonotype: A junction boundary mismatches the germline segment, possibly from a read error. The J gene is TRBJ2-7, the V gene TRBV11-1; TRBD1 agrees at 9 bases. The length of the CDR3 is 15 residues. Germline assignment: CDR1 SGHAT and CDR2 FQDESV (reference sequence). The CDR3 DNA reads as TGTACCAGCAGCTTATCGGGACAGGGAGCCTACGAGCAGTACTTC. The encoded protein is CTSSLSGQGAYEQYF.

A remark on this clonotype: Since no conserved phenylalanine or tryptophan closes the CDR3, a read error is the likely cause. The rearrangement links TRBV12-3 or TRBV12-4 to TRBJ1-6; tentatively, D is TRBD1 (5 bases). The CDR3 length is 13 residues. CDR3 in DNA: TGTGCCTGCAGTCCGGACCCAGGGTCACCCCTCCACCTT. It translates to CACSPDPGSPLHL.

As concerns this clonotype: A much larger clone differs by one base, so this may be a read error. The chain links TRBV20-1 to TRBJ1-2; D is undetermined. The CDR3 length is 13 residues. With 6 bases removed from V and 5 bases from J, the gap between germline ends came to 16 bases. The V gene's germline CDR1 is DFQATT and CDR2 SNEGSKA (reference sequence). The CDR3: CSAQRPGEYGYTF. The CDR3 DNA follows: TGCAGTGCCCAGAGGCCCGGAGAGTATGGCTACACCTTC.

This clonotype appeared a few times. A read error is possible here, since a much larger clone lies one base away. The CDR3 loop reads CASSLGRTNRPQHF. CDR3 sequence (DNA): TGTGCCAGCAGCTTAGGCCGCACTAATCGGCCCCAGCATTTT. The genes are TRBV13 and TRBJ1-5; D is ambiguous. This CDR3 spans 14 amino acids. Germline CDR1 is PRHDT and CDR2 is FYEKMQ (reference sequence).

Remarks on this clonotype: The CDR3 carries no conserved terminal phenylalanine or tryptophan, so it likely arises from a read error. The chain employs TRBV5-1 and TRBJ1-6; D is unresolved. Germline-derived CDR1 and CDR2 are SGHRS and YFSETQ. CDR3 length: 14 amino acids. The CDR3 region has the DNA TGCGCCAGCAGTTTCGGACTGTCAGATTCACCTCTCCACTCT. This sequence encodes CASSFGLSDSPLHS.

A remark on this clonotype: At one of its ends the junction is not consistent with the germline gene, which may arise from a read error. This sequence joins TRBV11-1 and TRBJ2-7; no clear D. The CDR3 consists of 15 residues. CDR1 SGHAT and CDR2 FQDESV come from the germline V gene (reference sequence). The CDR3 bases are TGTGCCAGCTGCTTAGAAGCTTCCACCTCCTACGGGCAGTACTTT. Its protein is CASCLEASTSYGQYF.

As regards this clonotype: The conserved phenylalanine or tryptophan normally closing the CDR3 is absent here, so this likely arose from a read error. The chain links TRBV6-2 or TRBV6-3 to TRBJ2-1; D may be TRBD2 (5 bases). CDR1 is MNHEY and CDR2 is SVGEGT in the germline V gene. This CDR3 comprises 15 residues. Trimming cost V 5 bases and J 10 bases, with 21 bases left between them. The CDR3 coding sequence is TGTGCCAGCAGTCCGGGATTAGGCAATACCAAAGAGCAGTTCCTC. This encodes CASSPGLGNTKEQFL.

As concerns this clonotype: The DNA is left out, because the CDR3 cannot be placed on it with certainty; the CDR3 is given as TCRdb lists it. The V gene is TRBV29-1, the J gene TRBJ1-1; TRBD1 reflects the table's D call only, with no check against the DNA. Per the germline V gene, CDR1 is SQVTM and CDR2 is ANQGSEA. The CDR3 comprises 14 residues, both ends counted. The CDR3 is CSVEQWAAGTEALF.

Turning to this clonotype: At one boundary the junction diverges from the germline segment, which might be a read error. The genes are TRBV5-1 and TRBJ1-1; 9 bases map to TRBD1. CDR1 and CDR2 (germline): SGHRS, YFSETQ. This CDR3 contains 16 residues. In nucleotides, the CDR3 is TGCGCCAGTAGCCAGGCGACAGGGGGGATGAACAATGAAGCTTTCTTT. Translated: CASSQATGGMNNEAFF.

This clonotype was observed a single time. V and J are TRBV6-2 or TRBV6-3 and TRBJ2-2; a weak D match, TRBD2 (6 bases). Germline lookup yields CDR1 MNHEY and CDR2 SVGEGT. This CDR3 is 15 amino acids long. V lost 6 bases and J lost 6, with 17 bases in between. This CDR3 reads CASRKTGVVSGELFF. CDR3 in DNA: TGTGCCAGCAGGAAGACGGGAGTCGTTTCCGGGGAGCTGTTTTTT.

The chain is built from TRBV4-3 and TRBJ2-2; the D call may be TRBD1 or TRBD2 (5 bases each). Germline V lookup: CDR1 LGHNA, CDR2 YSLEER. V shed 7 bases and J shed 7 bases, with 16 bases lying between them. The CDR3 extends over 14 amino acids. CDR3 sequence: CASNHRRLVGELFF. The CDR3 region has the DNA TGCGCCAGCAACCACAGGAGGCTGGTCGGGGAGCTGTTTTTT.

This chain joins TRBV4-2 and TRBJ2-7; TRBD2 is a possible D gene (6 bases). This CDR3 spans 17 amino acids. V was trimmed by 5 bases and J by 3 bases, leaving 23 bases between them. Germline CDR1 reads LGHNA; CDR2 reads YNFKEQ. As DNA, the CDR3 is TGTGCCAGCAGCGCACATATCGTGGGGGGAGTCGGCTACGAGCAGTACTTC. Amino acid sequence: CASSAHIVGGVGYEQYF.

This clonotype was picked up one time. The DNA of the CDR3 is TGTGCCAGCAGCCTTCGGGGCACACAGAAAGCTTTCTTT. This sequence encodes CASSLRGTQKAFF. The J gene is TRBJ1-1, the V gene TRBV12-3 or TRBV12-4; D might be TRBD1 (5 bases). The V end was cut by 6 bases, the J end by 9 bases, with 17 bases between. The CDR3 loop spans 13 amino acids.

For this clonotype: This could be a read error, since a much larger clone is one nucleotide away. The V and J genes are TRBV11-2 and TRBJ2-4; 11 nucleotides agree with TRBD2. The germline V gene has CDR1 SGHAT and CDR2 FQNNGV. This CDR3 contains 14 residues. The CDR3 loop reads CASSVAGGLNIKYF. For the CDR3, the DNA is TGTGCCAGCAGCGTAGCGGGAGGGTTAAACATTAAGTACTTC.

As for this clonotype: This sequence may be a read error, since a much larger clone differs from it by one base. Because it lacks the conserved phenylalanine or tryptophan at the end, this CDR3 is likely a read error. The V call is TRBV20-1, the J call TRBJ2-1; either TRBD1 or TRBD2 may fit D (5 bases each). Trimming shortened V by 3 bases and J by 3 bases, and 12 bases separated the two germline ends. The CDR3 runs to 14 residues. Germline loops: CDR1 DFQATT, CDR2 SNEGSKA (reference sequence). CDR3 in DNA: TGCAGTGCTAGTAGGGGAGTTGGCTACAATGAGCAGTTCTTG. This codes for CSASRGVGYNEQFL.